This T cell receptor (beta chain) was profiled in a study of identical twins. Study results and limitations: When twins shared out-of-frame alpha sequences, those sequences had excess low generation probability.

Healthy Caucasian donors formed the entire cohort. The germline V gene has CDR1 DFQATT and CDR2 SNEGSKA (reference sequence). The CDR3 has 17 amino acids. The V gene end was trimmed by 5 bases and the J gene end by 0 bases; junction bases not matched to a gene: 10. TCRdb redid the calling of the 5' RACE reads with MiXCR, one entry per CDR3 protein. The repertoire holds roughly 350,000 distinct CDR3 sequences, with 9% to 10% as singletons. This clonotype was counted a few times. Its antigen is unknown. What was sequenced was naive T cells sorted from blood. This chain joins TRBV20-1 and TRBJ2-1; 10 bases are shared with TRBD2. This clonotype originated in a woman between 45 and 60 years old in good health. Written as DNA, the CDR3 is TGCAGTGCTCCCCCAACTAGCGGGAAGAGCTCCTACAATGAGCAGTTCTTC. Its translation is CSAPPTSGKSSYNEQFF.